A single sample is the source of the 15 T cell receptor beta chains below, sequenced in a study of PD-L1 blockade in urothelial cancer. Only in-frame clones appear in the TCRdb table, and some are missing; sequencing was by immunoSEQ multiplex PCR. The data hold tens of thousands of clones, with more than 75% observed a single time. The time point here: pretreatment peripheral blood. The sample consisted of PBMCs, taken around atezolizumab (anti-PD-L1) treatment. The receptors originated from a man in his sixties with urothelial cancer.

The CDR3 spells CASSLAGRGGTDTQYF. As DNA, the CDR3 is TGTGCCAGCAGCTTAGCGGGGAGGGGGGGCACAGATACGCAGTATTTT. The genes are TRBV7-9 and TRBJ2-3; the D gene is possibly TRBD2 (7 bases). CDR3 size: 16 residues. Trimming stripped 0 bases from V and 1 base from J, with 11 bases between. Germline CDR1 reads SEHNR; CDR2 reads FQNEAQ (reference sequence). The full variable domain, rest sourced from reference TRBV7-9 and TRBJ2-3, is DTGVSQNPRHKITKRGQNVTFRCDPISEHNRLYWYRQTLGQGPEFLTYFQNEAQLEKSRLLSDRFSAERPKGSFSTLEIQRTEQGDSAMYLCASSLAGRGGTDTQYFGPGTRLTVL.

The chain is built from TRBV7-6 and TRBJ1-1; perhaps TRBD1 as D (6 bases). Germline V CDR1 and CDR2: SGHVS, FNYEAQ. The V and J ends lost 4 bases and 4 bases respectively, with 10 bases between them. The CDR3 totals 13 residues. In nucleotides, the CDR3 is TGTGCCAGCAGCTCAGGGGTTCGCACTGAAGCTTTCTTT. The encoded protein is CASSSGVRTEAFF.

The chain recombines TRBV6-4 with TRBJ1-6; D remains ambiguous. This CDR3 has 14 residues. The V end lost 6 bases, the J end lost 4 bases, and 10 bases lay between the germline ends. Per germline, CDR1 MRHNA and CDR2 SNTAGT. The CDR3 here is CASRPEAYNSPLHF. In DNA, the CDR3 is TGTGCCAGCAGGCCAGAGGCATATAATTCACCCCTCCACTTT.

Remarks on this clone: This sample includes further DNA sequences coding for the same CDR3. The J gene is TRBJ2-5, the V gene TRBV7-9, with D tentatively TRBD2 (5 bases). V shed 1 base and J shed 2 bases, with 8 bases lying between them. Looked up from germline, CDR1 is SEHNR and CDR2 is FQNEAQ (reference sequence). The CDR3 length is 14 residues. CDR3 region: CASSLGAGQETQYF. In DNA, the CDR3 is TGTGCCAGCAGCTTAGGTGCGGGTCAAGAGACCCAGTACTTC.

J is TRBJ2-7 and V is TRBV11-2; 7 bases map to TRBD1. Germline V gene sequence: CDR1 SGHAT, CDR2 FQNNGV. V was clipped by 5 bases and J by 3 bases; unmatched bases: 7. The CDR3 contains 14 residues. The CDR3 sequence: CASSPDRARYEQYF. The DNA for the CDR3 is TGTGCCAGCAGCCCCGACAGGGCCCGCTACGAGCAGTACTTC.

The CDR3 DNA reads TGTGCCAGCAGCTCCGAGACACTTAGCTCCTACGAGCAGTACTTC. It yields the protein CASSSETLSSYEQYF. V gene TRBV7-2 combines with J gene TRBJ2-7, with D uncertain. Trimming took 4 bases from V and 0 from J, leaving 13 bases between them. CDR3 length: 15 amino acids. The germline V gene encodes CDR1 SGHTA and CDR2 FQGNSA.

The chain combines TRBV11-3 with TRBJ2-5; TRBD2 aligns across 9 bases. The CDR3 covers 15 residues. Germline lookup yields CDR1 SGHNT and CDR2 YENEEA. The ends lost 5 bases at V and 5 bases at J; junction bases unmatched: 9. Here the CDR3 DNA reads TGTGCCAGCAGCCGCCCGGGACTAGCTTTCGAGACCCAGTACTTC. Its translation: CASSRPGLAFETQYF.

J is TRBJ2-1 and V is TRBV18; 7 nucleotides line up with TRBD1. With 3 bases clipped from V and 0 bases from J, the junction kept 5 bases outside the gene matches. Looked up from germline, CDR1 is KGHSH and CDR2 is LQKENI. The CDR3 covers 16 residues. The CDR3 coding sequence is TGTGCCAGCTCACCTTTAGCAGGGGGCTCCTACAATGAGCAGTTCTTC. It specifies CASSPLAGGSYNEQFF. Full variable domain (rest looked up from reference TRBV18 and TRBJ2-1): NAGVMQNPRHLVRRRGQEARLRCSPMKGHSHVYWYRQLPEEGLKFMVYLQKENIIDESGMPKERFSAEFPKEGPSILRIQQVVRGDSAAYFCASSPLAGGSYNEQFFGPGTRLTVL.

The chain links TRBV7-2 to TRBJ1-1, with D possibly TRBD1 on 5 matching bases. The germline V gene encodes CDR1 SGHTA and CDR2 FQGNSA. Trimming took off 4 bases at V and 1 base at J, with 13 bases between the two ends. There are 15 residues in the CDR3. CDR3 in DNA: TGTGCCAGCAGCTCAAGGTATGGACAGAACACTGAAGCTTTCTTT. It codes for CASSSRYGQNTEAFF.

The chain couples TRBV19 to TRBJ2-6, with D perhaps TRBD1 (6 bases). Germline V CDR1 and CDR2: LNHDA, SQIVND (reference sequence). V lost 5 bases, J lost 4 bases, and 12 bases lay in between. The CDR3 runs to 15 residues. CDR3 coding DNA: TGTGCCAGTAGTCAGGGGCTTCGCGGGGCCAACGTCCTGACTTTC. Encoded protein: CASSQGLRGANVLTF.

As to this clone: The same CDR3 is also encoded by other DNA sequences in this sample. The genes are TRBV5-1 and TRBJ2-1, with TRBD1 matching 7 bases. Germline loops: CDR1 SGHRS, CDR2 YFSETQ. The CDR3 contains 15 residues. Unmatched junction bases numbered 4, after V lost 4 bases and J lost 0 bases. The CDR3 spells CASSPRQGSYNEQFF. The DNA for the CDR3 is TGCGCCAGCAGCCCAAGACAGGGCTCCTACAATGAGCAGTTCTTC.

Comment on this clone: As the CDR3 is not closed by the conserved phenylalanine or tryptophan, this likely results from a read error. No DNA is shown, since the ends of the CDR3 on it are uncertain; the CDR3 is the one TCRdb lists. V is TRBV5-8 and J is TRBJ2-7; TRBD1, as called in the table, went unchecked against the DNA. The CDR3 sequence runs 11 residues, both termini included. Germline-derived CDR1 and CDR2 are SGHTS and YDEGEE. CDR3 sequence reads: CASSLLGRSSL.

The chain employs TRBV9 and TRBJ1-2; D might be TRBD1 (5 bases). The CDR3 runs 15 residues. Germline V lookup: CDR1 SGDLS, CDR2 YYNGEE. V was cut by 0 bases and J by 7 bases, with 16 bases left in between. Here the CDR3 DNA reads TGTGCCAGCAGCGTAGGCCGGGGGAGGGGAGGTGGCTACACCTTC. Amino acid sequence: CASSVGRGRGGGYTF.

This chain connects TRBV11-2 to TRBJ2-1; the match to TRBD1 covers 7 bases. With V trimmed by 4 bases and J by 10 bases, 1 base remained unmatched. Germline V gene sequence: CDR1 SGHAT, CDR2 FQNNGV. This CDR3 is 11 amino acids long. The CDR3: CASSWGQEQFF. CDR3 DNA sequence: TGTGCCAGCAGCTGGGGACAGGAGCAGTTCTTC. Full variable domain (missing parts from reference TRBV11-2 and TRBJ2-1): EAGVAQSPRYKIIEKRQSVAFWCNPISGHATLYWYQQILGQGPKLLIQFQNNGVVDDSQLPKDRFSAERLKGVDSTLKIQPAKLEDSAVYLCASSWGQEQFFGPGTRLTVL.

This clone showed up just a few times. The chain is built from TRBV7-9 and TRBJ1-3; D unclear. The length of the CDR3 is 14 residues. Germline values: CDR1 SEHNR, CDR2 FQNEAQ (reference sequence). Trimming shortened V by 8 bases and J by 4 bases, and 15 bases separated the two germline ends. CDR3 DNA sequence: TGTGCCAGCTCTGTTATGGAGGCGGGAAACACCATATATTTT. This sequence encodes CASSVMEAGNTIYF.